The T cell receptor beta chain described here comes from a study of blood T cell repertoires in COVID-19. Study-level background: Sites in the United States, Italy and Spain provided acute and convalescent COVID-19 samples.

Methods used by the authors: How many nucleated cells were present was estimated from reference gene primer amplification. Sequenced by immunoSEQ multiplex PCR; TCRdb stores in-frame clones only, minus some. V and J calls and clone size are as listed in that table; D and trimming were resolved from the DNA. The sample contains roughly 290,000 clones, 89% of which appear only once. The CDR3 contains 14 residues. The junction had 5 bases not matched to a gene; V was cut back by 3 bases and J by 7 bases. Germline CDR1 reads MGHDK; CDR2 reads SYGVNS. The clonotype originates from an older woman with acute or convalescent COVID-19. The gene calls are TRBV25-1 and TRBJ2-1; 8 nucleotides align to TRBD1. Sequenced: peripheral blood. CDR3 nucleotides: TGTGCCAGCAGTGACGACAGGGGAGGTAATGAGCAGTTCTTC. Protein product: CASSDDRGGNEQFF. Filled out from reference TRBV25-1 and TRBJ2-1, the complete variable domain reads EADIYQTPRYLVIGTGKKITLECSQTMGHDKMYWYQQDPGMELHLIHYSYGVNSTEKGDLSSESTVSRIRTEHFPLTLESARPSHTSQYLCASSDDRGGNEQFFGPGTRLTVL.